This is a list of T cell receptor beta chains from one sample in a study of shared clonotypes between healthy human individuals. Sequencing used immunoSEQ multiplex PCR; TCRdb keeps in-frame clones, though not all of them. Of more than 2,000,000 clones in the sample, 85% to 95% were seen once. The sample taken for sequencing was naive CD4+ T cells from PBMCs. All receptors come from a man between 18 and 35 years old in good health. Some clones in this sample may be carry-over from other donors' samples. Each CDR3 is given with its conserved first and last residue.

v_gene: TRBV6-5; j_gene: TRBJ2-7; CDR3aa: CASSYTDTGDGEQYF
v_gene: TRBV6-1; j_gene: TRBJ2-1; CDR3aa: CASRETKPSYNEQFF
v_gene: TRBV30; j_gene: TRBJ2-7; CDR3aa: CAWSVGYANEQYF
v_gene: TRBV23-1; j_gene: TRBJ2-7; CDR3aa: CASFNPGQGANEQYF
v_gene: TRBV5-1; j_gene: TRBJ2-7; CDR3aa: CASSLWSLAGDEQYF
v_gene: TRBV10-1; j_gene: TRBJ1-2; CDR3aa: CASSRGTDYGYTF
v_gene: TRBV4-3; j_gene: TRBJ1-5; CDR3aa: CASSQDGTGFNQPQHF
v_gene: TRBV9; j_gene: TRBJ2-1; CDR3aa: CASSPQGLAEYNEQFF
v_gene: TRBV19; j_gene: TRBJ1-5; CDR3aa: CASKPQGSNQPQHF
v_gene: TRBV6-1; j_gene: TRBJ2-5; CDR3aa: CASNRGQALQETQYF
v_gene: TRBV10-3; j_gene: TRBJ2-6; CDR3aa: CAIRPGQGVAGANVLTF
v_gene: TRBV7-2; j_gene: TRBJ2-3; CDR3aa: CASSLRTSGSRSTDTQYF
v_gene: TRBV5-1; j_gene: TRBJ2-5; CDR3aa: CASSLQPTGDSETQYF
v_gene: TRBV5-1; j_gene: TRBJ2-1; CDR3aa: CASSLAGQGRSSYNEQFF
v_gene: TRBV7-2; j_gene: TRBJ2-5; CDR3aa: CASSPFGQQETQYF
v_gene: TRBV11-3; j_gene: TRBJ2-7; CDR3aa: CASSLDSSYEQYF
v_gene: TRBV6-7; j_gene: TRBJ2-5; CDR3aa: CASGYLPGPRSVETQYF
v_gene: TRBV6-5; j_gene: TRBJ1-3; CDR3aa: CASRNSGNTIYF
v_gene: TRBV6-1; j_gene: TRBJ1-1; CDR3aa: CASSEGTAMNTEAFF
v_gene: TRBV21-1; j_gene: TRBJ2-7; CDR3aa: CASSEELEGQVLEQYF
v_gene: TRBV5-1; j_gene: TRBJ2-7; CDR3aa: CASSLSTTFYEQYF
v_gene: TRBV7-3; j_gene: TRBJ1-2; CDR3aa: CASSLNPVTNYGYTF
v_gene: TRBV28; j_gene: TRBJ1-2; CDR3aa: CASSTPSGYTF
v_gene: TRBV7-9; j_gene: TRBJ2-1; CDR3aa: CASSLRSNEQFF
v_gene: TRBV27; j_gene: TRBJ1-2; CDR3aa: CASSTENYGYTF
v_gene: TRBV11-2; j_gene: TRBJ2-5; CDR3aa: CASSLDTGGMETQYF
v_gene: TRBV5-8; j_gene: TRBJ2-5; CDR3aa: CASSLFGQMTETQYF
v_gene: TRBV4-1; j_gene: TRBJ1-2; CDR3aa: CASSQPGTGKGYTF
v_gene: TRBV2; j_gene: TRBJ1-3; CDR3aa: CASSTQGSSGNTIYF
v_gene: TRBV6-5; j_gene: TRBJ2-7; CDR3aa: CASSRTGPYEQYF
v_gene: TRBV28; j_gene: TRBJ1-2; CDR3aa: CASNYGTGQRGYTF
v_gene: TRBV15; j_gene: TRBJ1-2; CDR3aa: CATSQGQVYGYTF
v_gene: TRBV5-4; j_gene: TRBJ2-1; CDR3aa: CASSSPAGKGNEQFF
v_gene: TRBV6-4; j_gene: TRBJ2-3; CDR3aa: CASSEETSGSGPDTQYF
v_gene: TRBV2; j_gene: TRBJ2-7; CDR3aa: CAGTGTTYEQYF
v_gene: TRBV7-8; j_gene: TRBJ2-5; CDR3aa: CASGLAGLQETQYF
v_gene: TRBV14; j_gene: TRBJ1-2; CDR3aa: CASSQVTGGNGYTF
v_gene: TRBV19; j_gene: TRBJ2-5; CDR3aa: CASSIGPGVLETQYF
v_gene: TRBV4-1; j_gene: TRBJ2-7; CDR3aa: CASSQGQGAAYEQYF
v_gene: TRBV5-4; j_gene: TRBJ2-7; CDR3aa: CASSLDRLRSHYEQYF
v_gene: TRBV5-1; j_gene: TRBJ1-1; CDR3aa: CASSLVQTENTEAFF
v_gene: TRBV30; j_gene: TRBJ1-5; CDR3aa: CAWSVSRGRSNQPQHF
v_gene: TRBV27; j_gene: TRBJ2-5; CDR3aa: CASSWGQAHGTQYF
v_gene: TRBV28; j_gene: TRBJ2-1; CDR3aa: CASSSPSGSYNEQFF
v_gene: TRBV11-1; j_gene: TRBJ1-2; CDR3aa: CASSLAGSGYTF
v_gene: TRBV5-1; j_gene: TRBJ1-1; CDR3aa: CASSLFMNTEAFF
v_gene: TRBV28; j_gene: TRBJ1-1; CDR3aa: CASSLYFEAFF